The source of this T cell receptor beta chain is a study of blood T cell repertoires in COVID-19. In the study overall: From T cells, B-cell-depleted T cells, or PBMCs came the material, which was cDNA or gDNA.

This table comes from immunoSEQ multiplex PCR, and its TCRdb copy is limited to in-frame clones, with some not included. This table has some 200,000 clones, approximately 89% appearing once. Germline V gene lookup returns CDR1 MNHEY and CDR2 SVGAGI. This CDR3 spans 14 amino acids. A note on this clone: At one boundary the junction diverges from the germline segment, which might be a read error.

The J gene is TRBJ1-1, the V gene TRBV6-5; D is possibly TRBD1 (6 bases). The sequence was obtained from a woman aged 40 to 50 with acute or convalescent COVID-19. Specimen: peripheral blood. This CDR3 is CASTFRGAGERASF. CDR3 coding DNA: TGTGCCAGCACGTTCCGGGGGGCGGGAGAACGTGCCTCATTT.